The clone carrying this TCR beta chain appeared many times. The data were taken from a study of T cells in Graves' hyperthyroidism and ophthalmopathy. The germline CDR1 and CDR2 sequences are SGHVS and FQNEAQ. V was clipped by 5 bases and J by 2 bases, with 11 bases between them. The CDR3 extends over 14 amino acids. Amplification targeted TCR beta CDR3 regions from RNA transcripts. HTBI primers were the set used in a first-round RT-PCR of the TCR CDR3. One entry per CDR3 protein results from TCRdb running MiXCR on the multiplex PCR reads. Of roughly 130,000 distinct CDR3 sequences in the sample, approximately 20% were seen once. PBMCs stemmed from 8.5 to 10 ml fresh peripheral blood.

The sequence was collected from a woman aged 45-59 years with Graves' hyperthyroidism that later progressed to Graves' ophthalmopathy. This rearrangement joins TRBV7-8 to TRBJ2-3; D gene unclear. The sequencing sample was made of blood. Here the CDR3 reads CASSPTVLTDTQYF. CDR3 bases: TGTGCCAGCAGCCCTACAGTTCTCACAGATACGCAGTATTTT. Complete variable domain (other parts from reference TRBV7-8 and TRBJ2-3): GAGVSQSPRYKVAKRGQDVALRCDPISGHVSLFWYQQALGQGPEFLTYFQNEAQLDKSGLPSDRFFAERPEGSVSTLKIQRTQQEDSAVYLCASSPTVLTDTQYFGPGTRLTVL.